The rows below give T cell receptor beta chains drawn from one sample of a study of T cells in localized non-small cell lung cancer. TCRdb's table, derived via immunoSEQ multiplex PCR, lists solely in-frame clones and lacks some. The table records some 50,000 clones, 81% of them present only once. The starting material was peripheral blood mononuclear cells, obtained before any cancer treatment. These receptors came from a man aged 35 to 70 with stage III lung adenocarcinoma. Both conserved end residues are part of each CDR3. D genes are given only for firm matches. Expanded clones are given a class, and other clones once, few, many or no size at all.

DNA: TGTGCCAGCAGCTTAGCGTTCCAGGACCTCTATCTAGCCAAAAACATTCAGTACTTC
CDR3: CASSLAFQDLYLAKNIQYF
size: .
J: TRBJ2-4
D: .
V: TRBV7-2

DNA: TGTGCCAGCAGCTCCAAGGGGGGGGCGACCTACGAGCAGTACTTC
CDR3: CASSSKGGATYEQYF
size: few
J: TRBJ2-7
D: .
V: TRBV7-2

DNA: TGTGCCAGTTTATCGGGGTCCAATTGGAATGAGCAGTTCTTC
CDR3: CASLSGSNWNEQFF
size: once
J: TRBJ2-1
D: .
V: TRBV25-1

DNA: TGTGCCAGCCATAGTCTCCGGGACATCCCCATGGACACTGAAGCTTTCTTT
CDR3: CASHSLRDIPMDTEAFF
size: .
J: TRBJ1-1
D: .
V: TRBV27

DNA: TGTGCCAGCAACAGGAACACCGGGGAGCTGTTTTTT
CDR3: CASNRNTGELFF
size: .
J: TRBJ2-2
D: .
V: TRBV9

DNA: TGTGCCAGCAGCCCAAGAAGGACAGGGGCGAACACCGGGGAGCTGTTTTTT
CDR3: CASSPRRTGANTGELFF
size: .
J: TRBJ2-2
D: TRBD1
V: TRBV7-8

DNA: TGCAGCGTTGGACAAGCCTACGAGCAGTACTTC
CDR3: CSVGQAYEQYF
size: .
J: TRBJ2-7
D: .
V: TRBV29-1

DNA: TGCGCCAGCAGTGATCAGGGGGCGCGTACAACTGAAGCTTTCTTT
CDR3: CASSDQGARTTEAFF
size: .
J: TRBJ1-1
D: TRBD1
V: TRBV10-2

DNA: TGTGCCAGTAGGCACTTGGCAACTAATGAAAAACTGTTTTTT
CDR3: CASRHLATNEKLFF
size: .
J: TRBJ1-4
D: .
V: TRBV19

DNA: TGTGCCACCAGCAGATTAGAAGAGAACACCGGGGAGCTGTTTTTT
CDR3: CATSRLEENTGELFF
size: .
J: TRBJ2-2
D: .
V: TRBV15

DNA: TGTGCCAGCAGCTCCGGAACTAGCGGGGTAGGGGAGCAGTTCTTC
CDR3: CASSSGTSGVGEQFF
size: .
J: TRBJ2-1
D: TRBD2
V: TRBV6-6

DNA: TGTGCCAGCAGAAACATGGACAGGGGTCAAGAGACCCAGTACTTC
CDR3: CASRNMDRGQETQYF
size: .
J: TRBJ2-5
D: TRBD1
V: TRBV6-6

DNA: TGTGCCAGCAGCCGACAGGGGGCGGGAACTGAAGCTTTCTTT
CDR3: CASSRQGAGTEAFF
size: once
J: TRBJ1-1
D: TRBD1
V: TRBV6-5

DNA: TGTGCCAGCAGCTTAGACTCAGGGTTGGATGGCTACACCTTC
CDR3: CASSLDSGLDGYTF
size: .
J: TRBJ1-2
D: .
V: TRBV11-2

DNA: TGTGCCAGCAGCTCGAGGGGGGACGGGCGGTCCTACGAGCAGTACTTC
CDR3: CASSSRGDGRSYEQYF
size: .
J: TRBJ2-7
D: .
V: TRBV7-2

DNA: TGTGCCACCAGCAGAGATAGGATAGGGGCTAAGTATTTT
CDR3: CATSRDRIGAKYF
size: few
J: TRBJ1-3
D: .
V: TRBV15

DNA: TGCGCCAGCAGCTTGGGCCCGGGACCGACCTTAGATACGCAGTATTTT
CDR3: CASSLGPGPTLDTQYF
size: once
J: TRBJ2-3
D: .
V: TRBV5-1

DNA: TGTGCCAGCAGCCCGTTGGGGGGGCGAGGCACTGAAGCTTTCTTT
CDR3: CASSPLGGRGTEAFF
size: .
J: TRBJ1-1
D: .
V: TRBV6-6

DNA: TGCGCCAGCAGCGTTTTTTGGGGAAGCTCCTACGAGCAGTACTTC
CDR3: CASSVFWGSSYEQYF
size: .
J: TRBJ2-7
D: .
V: TRBV5-1

DNA: TGTGCCAGCAGCTTACAGGACCCGAACACTGAAGCTTTCTTT
CDR3: CASSLQDPNTEAFF
size: .
J: TRBJ1-1
D: .
V: TRBV7-9

DNA: TGCGCCAGCAGCCACTACGAGACTAGCACAGATACGCAGTATTTT
CDR3: CASSHYETSTDTQYF
size: .
J: TRBJ2-3
D: .
V: TRBV4-1

DNA: TGCGCCAGCAGCGCGACAGGGGCGGCGAACAATGAGCAGTTCTTC
CDR3: CASSATGAANNEQFF
size: .
J: TRBJ2-1
D: TRBD1
V: TRBV5-1

DNA: TGTGCCATCATGGGAATGGACAGGGGCTACAATGAGCAGTTCTTC
CDR3: CAIMGMDRGYNEQFF
size: .
J: TRBJ2-1
D: TRBD1
V: TRBV6-6

DNA: TGCGCCAGCAGCAGAAGGGACTACGTCAATGAGCAGTTCTTC
CDR3: CASSRRDYVNEQFF
size: few
J: TRBJ2-1
D: TRBD2
V: TRBV5-1

DNA: TGTGCCAGCAGCCAACGCAGTAACACTGAAGCTTTCTTT
CDR3: CASSQRSNTEAFF
size: .
J: TRBJ1-1
D: .
V: TRBV14

DNA: TGTGCCAGCGTGGGGAGGGATATCAATCAGCCCCAGCATTTT
CDR3: CASVGRDINQPQHF
size: .
J: TRBJ1-5
D: .
V: TRBV6-1

DNA: TGTGCCAGCAGCGTAGCTAGCGGGGGGAACGAGCAGTACTTC
CDR3: CASSVASGGNEQYF
size: .
J: TRBJ2-7
D: TRBD2
V: TRBV9

DNA: TGTGCCAGCTCAGGGGGGGCCTACGAGCAGTACTTC
CDR3: CASSGGAYEQYF
size: .
J: TRBJ2-7
D: TRBD2
V: TRBV18